The entry below gives a single T cell receptor beta chain sequence along with its context. These data belong to a study of glioma-infiltrating T cells after dendritic cell vaccination. As for the study in general: Autologous tumor lysate was loaded overnight onto monocyte-derived dendritic cells grown approximately seven days with IL-4 and GM-CSF. Dendritic cell vaccine was injected intradermally three times, biweekly.

Some clones are missing from TCRdb's copy, which holds only in-frame ones; the method was immunoSEQ multiplex PCR. The sample contains more than 60,000 clones, around 86% of which appear only once. Germline CDR1 is SQVTM and CDR2 is ANQGSEA. The CDR3 loop spans 18 amino acids. V lost 4 bases, J lost 4 bases, and 29 bases lay in between. The rearrangement uses TRBV29-1 and TRBJ2-7; D may be TRBD2 (7 bases). This sample comprised blood, obtained before dendritic cell vaccination. The TCR comes from a human donor with glioblastoma. The CDR3 spells CSVAHKSRGAWGLYEQYF. CDR3 sequence (DNA): TGCAGCGTTGCCCACAAGAGTCGGGGGGCGTGGGGTCTGTACGAGCAGTACTTC.